The rows below give T cell receptor beta chains drawn from one sample of a study of patients and donors after allogeneic stem cell transplantation. TCRdb processed the RT-PCR reads anew with MiXCR; each CDR3 protein has one entry. The sample has 70,000 to 100,000 distinct CDR3 sequences, 5% seen once; the top ten hold less than 3%. Sample: blood, either unsorted or a sorted T cell fraction (not recorded which). Receptors originate from a human donor who was either an allogeneic HSCT recipient or a stem cell or donor lymphocyte infusion donor (not recorded which). It is not recorded whose cells these are; they may come from a transplant donor. Both conserved end residues are part of each CDR3. The order of the fields is V gene, CDR3 length, D gene, clone size, J gene, CDR3 DNA, CDR3 protein. D genes are given only for firm matches. Size tells how often a clone was seen (once, few, many) or the class of an expanded clone, and some rows leave it out.

>TRBV7-2|12|NA|many|TRBJ1-2
TGTGCCAGCAGCCCGCGGACAAGTGGCTACACCTTC
CASSPRTSGYTF
>TRBV6-2/TRBV6-3|15|NA|many|TRBJ1-5
TGTGCCAGCAGTCCCGCGGGACTTAGCAATCAGCCCCAGCATTTT
CASSPAGLSNQPQHF
>TRBV27|14|NA|NA|TRBJ1-2
TGTGCCAGCAGCTTGGGGACCCCTAACTATGGCTACACCTTC
CASSLGTPNYGYTF
>TRBV5-1|17|TRBD1|many|TRBJ1-3
TGCGCCAGCAGCGTCACGGCCGGGACAGGCTCGGGAAACACCATATATTTT
CASSVTAGTGSGNTIYF
>TRBV12-3/TRBV12-4|13|NA|NA|TRBJ2-3
TGTGCCAGCAGTTTTAATAGGTTGGATACGCAGTATTTT
CASSFNRLDTQYF
>TRBV11-2|15|NA|many|TRBJ2-4
TGTGCCAGCAGCCGAGGGGGAGGCCACCCAAACATTCAGTACTTC
CASSRGGGHPNIQYF
>TRBV4-2|15|TRBD2|many|TRBJ2-7
TGTGCCAGCAGCCAAGAGACTAGCGCCTCCTACGAGCAGTACTTC
CASSQETSASYEQYF
>TRBV5-1|18|TRBD1|many|TRBJ2-7
TGCGCCAGCCGAAGGGGGCAGGCCCCTAATACTGGCTCCTACGAGCAGTACTTC
CASRRGQAPNTGSYEQYF
>TRBV20-1|14|NA|many|TRBJ1-1
TGCAGTGCTTTAGAGGGCAGAATGAACACTGAAGCTTTCTTT
CSALEGRMNTEAFF
>TRBV19|15|TRBD1|NA|TRBJ2-5
TGTGCCAGTAGTATAGAACCAGGGGGCCGAGAGACCCAGTACTTC
CASSIEPGGRETQYF
>TRBV2|14|TRBD1|many|TRBJ1-5
TGTGCCAGCAGTGAAAAGGACAGGTTGGAGCCCCAGCATTTT
CASSEKDRLEPQHF
>TRBV12-5|14|NA|many|TRBJ2-2
TGTGCTAGTGGTTTGGTACCCCACCCGGGGGAGCTGTTTTTT
CASGLVPHPGELFF
>TRBV20-1|15|TRBD2|many|TRBJ2-1
TGCAGTGCTAGACCCCAGAAGCGGGGATACAATGAGCAGTTCTTC
CSARPQKRGYNEQFF
>TRBV10-3|13|NA|many|TRBJ1-2
TGTGCCATCAGTCAGACAGACAACTATGGCTACACCTTC
CAISQTDNYGYTF
>TRBV7-8|14|NA|many|TRBJ1-2
TGTGCCAGCAGCCCAACGCTCCATGGCTATGGCTACACCTTC
CASSPTLHGYGYTF
>TRBV29-1|13|NA|many|TRBJ1-1
TGCAGCGTGGGGCGGGATCAGAACACTGAAGCTTTCTTT
CSVGRDQNTEAFF
>TRBV12-3/TRBV12-4|13|NA|many|TRBJ1-2
TGTGCCAGCAGTTTTTTAGGAAGCTATGGCTACACCTTC
CASSFLGSYGYTF